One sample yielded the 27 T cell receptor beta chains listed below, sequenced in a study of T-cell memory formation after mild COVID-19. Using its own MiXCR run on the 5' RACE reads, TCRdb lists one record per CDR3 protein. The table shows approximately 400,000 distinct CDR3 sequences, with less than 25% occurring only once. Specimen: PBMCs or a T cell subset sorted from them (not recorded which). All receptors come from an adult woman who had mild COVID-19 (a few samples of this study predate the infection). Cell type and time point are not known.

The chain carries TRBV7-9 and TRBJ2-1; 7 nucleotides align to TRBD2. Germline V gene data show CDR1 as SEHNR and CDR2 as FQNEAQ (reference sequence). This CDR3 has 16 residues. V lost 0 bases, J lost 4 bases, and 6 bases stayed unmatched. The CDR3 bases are TGTGCCAGCAGCTTAGCGGGGGGACTACAGTACAATGAGCAGTTCTTC. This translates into CASSLAGGLQYNEQFF.

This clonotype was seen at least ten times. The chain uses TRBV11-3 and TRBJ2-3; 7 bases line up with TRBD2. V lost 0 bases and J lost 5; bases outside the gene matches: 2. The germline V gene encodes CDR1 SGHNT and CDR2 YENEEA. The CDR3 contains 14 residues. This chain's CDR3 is CASSLDGTKDTQYF. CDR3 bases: TGTGCCAGCAGCTTAGACGGGACTAAAGATACGCAGTATTTT. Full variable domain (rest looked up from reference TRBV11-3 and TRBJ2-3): EAGVVQSPRYKIIEKKQPVAFWCNPISGHNTLYWYLQNLGQGPELLIRYENEEAVDDSQLPKDRFSAERLKGVDSTLKIQPAELGDSAVYLCASSLDGTKDTQYFGPGTRLTVL.

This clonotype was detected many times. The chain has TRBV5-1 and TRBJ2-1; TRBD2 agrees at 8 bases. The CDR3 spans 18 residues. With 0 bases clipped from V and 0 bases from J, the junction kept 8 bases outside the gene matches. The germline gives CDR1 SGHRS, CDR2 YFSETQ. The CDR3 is CASSLDGGAHNSYNEQFF. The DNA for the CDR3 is TGCGCCAGCAGCTTGGACGGGGGGGCCCATAACTCCTACAATGAGCAGTTCTTC.

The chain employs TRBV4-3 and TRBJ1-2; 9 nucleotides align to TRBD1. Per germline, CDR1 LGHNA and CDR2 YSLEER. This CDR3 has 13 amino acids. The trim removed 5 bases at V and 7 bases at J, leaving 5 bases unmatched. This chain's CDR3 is CASSDRGGAGYTF. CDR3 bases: TGCGCCAGCAGCGACAGGGGGGGTGCTGGCTACACCTTC.

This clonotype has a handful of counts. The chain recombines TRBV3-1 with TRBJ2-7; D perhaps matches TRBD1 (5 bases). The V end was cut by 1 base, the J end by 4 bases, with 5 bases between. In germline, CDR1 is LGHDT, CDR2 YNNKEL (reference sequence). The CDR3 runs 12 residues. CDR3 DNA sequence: TGTGCCAGCAGCCAAGCAGGGTACGAGCAGTACTTC. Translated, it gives CASSQAGYEQYF.

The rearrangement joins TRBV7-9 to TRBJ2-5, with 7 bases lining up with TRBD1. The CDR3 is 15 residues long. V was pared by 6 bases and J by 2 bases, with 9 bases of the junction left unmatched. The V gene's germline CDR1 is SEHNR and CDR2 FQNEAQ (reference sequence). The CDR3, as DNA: TGTGCCAGCAGGGGAACAGGGGCCTCGCAAGAGACCCAGTACTTC. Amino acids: CASRGTGASQETQYF.

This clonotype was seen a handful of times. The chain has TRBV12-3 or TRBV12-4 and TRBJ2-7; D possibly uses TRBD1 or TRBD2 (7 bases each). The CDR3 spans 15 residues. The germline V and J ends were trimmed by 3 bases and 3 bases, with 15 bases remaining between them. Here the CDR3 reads CASSLGGTANYEQYF. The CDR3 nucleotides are TGTGCCAGCAGTTTGGGGGGGACAGCGAACTACGAGCAGTACTTC.

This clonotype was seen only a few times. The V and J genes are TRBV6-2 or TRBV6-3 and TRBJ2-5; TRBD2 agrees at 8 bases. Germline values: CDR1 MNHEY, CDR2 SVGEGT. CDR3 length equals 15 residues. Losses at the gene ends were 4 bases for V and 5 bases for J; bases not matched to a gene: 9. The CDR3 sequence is CASSFVAGYSETQYF. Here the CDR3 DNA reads TGTGCCAGCAGTTTTGTAGCGGGGTATAGCGAGACCCAGTACTTC.

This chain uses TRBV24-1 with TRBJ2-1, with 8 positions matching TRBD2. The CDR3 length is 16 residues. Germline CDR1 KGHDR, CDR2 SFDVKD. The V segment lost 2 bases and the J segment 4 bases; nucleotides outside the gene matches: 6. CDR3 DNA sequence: TGTGCCACCAGTGATTCTAAACGGGAGGGATACAATGAGCAGTTCTTC. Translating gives CATSDSKREGYNEQFF.

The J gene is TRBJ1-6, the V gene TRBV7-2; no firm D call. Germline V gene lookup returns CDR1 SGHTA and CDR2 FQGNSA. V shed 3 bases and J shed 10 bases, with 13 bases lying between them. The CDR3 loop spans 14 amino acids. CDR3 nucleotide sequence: TGTGCCAGCAGCTTTCGGCAGGAGGAATCACCCCTCCACTTT. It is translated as CASSFRQEESPLHF.

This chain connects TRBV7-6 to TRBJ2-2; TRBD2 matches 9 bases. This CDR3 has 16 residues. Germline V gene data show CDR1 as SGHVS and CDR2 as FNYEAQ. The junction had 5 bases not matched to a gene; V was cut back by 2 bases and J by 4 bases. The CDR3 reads CASSLISGSPTGELFF. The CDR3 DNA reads TGTGCCAGCAGCTTAATTAGCGGGAGCCCCACCGGGGAGCTGTTTTTT.

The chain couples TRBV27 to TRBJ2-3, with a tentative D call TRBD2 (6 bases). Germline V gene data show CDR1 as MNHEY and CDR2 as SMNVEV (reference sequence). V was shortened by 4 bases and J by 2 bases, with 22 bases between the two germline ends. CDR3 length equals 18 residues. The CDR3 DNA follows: TGTGCCAGCAGTTCGCCACTCCCTCCGGGACTTGCCACAGATACGCAGTATTTT. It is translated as CASSSPLPPGLATDTQYF.

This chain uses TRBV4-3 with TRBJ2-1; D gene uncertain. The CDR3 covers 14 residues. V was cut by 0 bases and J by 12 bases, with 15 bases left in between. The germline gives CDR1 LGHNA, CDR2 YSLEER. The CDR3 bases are TGCGCCAGCAGCCAAGAGTCCAGCAAGACAACGCAGTTCTTC. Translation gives CASSQESSKTTQFF.

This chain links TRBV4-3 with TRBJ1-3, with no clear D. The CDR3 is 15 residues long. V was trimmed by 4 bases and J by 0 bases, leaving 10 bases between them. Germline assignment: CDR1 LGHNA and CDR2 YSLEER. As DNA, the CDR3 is TGCGCCAGCAGCCGCGGACTGACCTCTGGAAACACCATATATTTT. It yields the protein CASSRGLTSGNTIYF.

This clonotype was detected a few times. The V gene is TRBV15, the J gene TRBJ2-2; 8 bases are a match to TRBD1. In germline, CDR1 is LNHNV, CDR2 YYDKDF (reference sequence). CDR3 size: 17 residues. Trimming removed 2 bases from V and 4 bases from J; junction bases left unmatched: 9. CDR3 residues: CATSRPRQGPSTGELFF. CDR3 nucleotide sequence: TGTGCCACCAGCAGACCAAGACAGGGGCCAAGCACCGGGGAGCTGTTTTTT.

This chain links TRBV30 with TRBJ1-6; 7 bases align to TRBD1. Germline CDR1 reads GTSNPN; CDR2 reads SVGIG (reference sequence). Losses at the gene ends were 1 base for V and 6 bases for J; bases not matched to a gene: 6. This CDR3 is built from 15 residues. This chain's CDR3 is CAWSEDRPFNSPLHF. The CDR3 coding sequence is TGTGCCTGGAGTGAGGACAGGCCTTTTAATTCACCCCTCCACTTT.

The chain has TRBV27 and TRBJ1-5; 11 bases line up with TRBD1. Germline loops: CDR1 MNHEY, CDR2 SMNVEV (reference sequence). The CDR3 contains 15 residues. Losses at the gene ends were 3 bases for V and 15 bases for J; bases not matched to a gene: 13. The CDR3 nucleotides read TGTGCCAGCAGTTTTAACTTGGGGACAGGGGGTTATCTGCATTTT. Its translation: CASSFNLGTGGYLHF.

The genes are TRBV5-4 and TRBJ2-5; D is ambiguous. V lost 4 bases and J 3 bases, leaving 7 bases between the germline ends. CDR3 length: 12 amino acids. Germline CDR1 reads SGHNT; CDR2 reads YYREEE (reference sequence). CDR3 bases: TGTGCCAGCAGCCCGCGTGAAGAGACCCAGTACTTC. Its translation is CASSPREETQYF.

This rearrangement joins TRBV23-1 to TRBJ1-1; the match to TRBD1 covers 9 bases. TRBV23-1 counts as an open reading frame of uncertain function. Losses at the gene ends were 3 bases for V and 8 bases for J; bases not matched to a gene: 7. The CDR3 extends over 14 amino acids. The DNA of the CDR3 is TGCGCCAGCAGTCAGCGTTTACAGGGGGCGGAAGCTTTCTTT. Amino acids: CASSQRLQGAEAFF.

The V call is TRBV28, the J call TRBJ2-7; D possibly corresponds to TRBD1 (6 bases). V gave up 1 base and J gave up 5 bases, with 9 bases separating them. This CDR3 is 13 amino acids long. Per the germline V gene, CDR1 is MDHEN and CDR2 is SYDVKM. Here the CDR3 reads CASSLSGANEQYF. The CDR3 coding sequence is TGTGCCAGCAGTTTATCAGGGGCCAACGAGCAGTACTTC.

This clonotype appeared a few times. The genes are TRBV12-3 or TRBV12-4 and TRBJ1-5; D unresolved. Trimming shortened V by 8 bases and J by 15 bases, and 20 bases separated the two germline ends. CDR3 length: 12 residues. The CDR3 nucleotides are TGTGCCAGCCGAAACCCCCGGGGATCGTGGCATTTT. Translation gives CASRNPRGSWHF.

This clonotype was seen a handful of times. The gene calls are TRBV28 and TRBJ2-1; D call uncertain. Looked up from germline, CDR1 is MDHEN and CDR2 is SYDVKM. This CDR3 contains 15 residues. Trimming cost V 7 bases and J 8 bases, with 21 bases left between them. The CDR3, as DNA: TGTGCCAGCACCCCCGGCCTCAGGCTGGTCTATGAGCAGTTCTTC. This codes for CASTPGLRLVYEQFF.

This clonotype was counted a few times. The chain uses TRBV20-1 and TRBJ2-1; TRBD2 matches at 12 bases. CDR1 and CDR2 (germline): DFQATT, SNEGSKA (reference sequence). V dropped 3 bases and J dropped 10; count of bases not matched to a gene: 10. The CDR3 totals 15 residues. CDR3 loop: CSARKLAGGLKEQFF. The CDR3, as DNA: TGCAGTGCTAGGAAACTAGCGGGAGGCCTCAAGGAGCAGTTCTTC.

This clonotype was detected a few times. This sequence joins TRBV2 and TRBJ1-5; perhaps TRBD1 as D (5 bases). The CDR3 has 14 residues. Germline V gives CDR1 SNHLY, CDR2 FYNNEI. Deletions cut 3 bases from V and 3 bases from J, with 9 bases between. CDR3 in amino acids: CASSEQTDNQPQHF. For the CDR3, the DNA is TGTGCCAGCAGTGAGCAGACAGACAATCAGCCCCAGCATTTT. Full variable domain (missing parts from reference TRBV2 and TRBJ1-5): EPEVTQTPSHQVTQMGQEVILRCVPISNHLYFYWYRQILGQKVEFLVSFYNNEISEKSEIFDDQFSVERPDGSNFTLKIRSTKLEDSAMYFCASSEQTDNQPQHFGDGTRLSIL.

The CDR3 coding sequence is TGTGCCAGCAGCTTATCCAGCGCAGAGGTAGATACGCAGTATTTT. Amino acids: CASSLSSAEVDTQYF. The gene calls are TRBV7-2 and TRBJ2-3, with D unresolved. The CDR3 has 15 amino acids. V gave up 2 bases and J gave up 5 bases, with 14 bases separating them. From germline, CDR1 is SGHTA and CDR2 FQGNSA.

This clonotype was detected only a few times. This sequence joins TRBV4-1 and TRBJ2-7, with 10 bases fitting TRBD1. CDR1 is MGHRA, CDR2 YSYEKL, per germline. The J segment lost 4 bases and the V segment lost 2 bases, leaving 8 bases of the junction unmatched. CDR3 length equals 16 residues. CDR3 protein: CASSQPPGTGAYEQYF. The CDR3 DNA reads TGCGCCAGCAGCCAACCCCCCGGGACAGGGGCGTACGAGCAGTACTTC.

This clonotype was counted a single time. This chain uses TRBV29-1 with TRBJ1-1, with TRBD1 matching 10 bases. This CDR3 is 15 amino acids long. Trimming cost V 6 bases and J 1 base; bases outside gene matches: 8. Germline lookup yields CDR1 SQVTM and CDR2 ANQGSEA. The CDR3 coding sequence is TGCAGCGTCTATCCGACAGGGGGCGCGAACACTGAAGCTTTCTTT. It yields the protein CSVYPTGGANTEAFF.